The 20 T cell receptor beta chains below come from one sample, sequenced in a study of metastatic and nonmetastatic thyroid tumors. Each patient went into thyroid surgery without having received any treatment. TCRdb reprocessed the PCR reads using MiXCR. Among approximately 19,000 clones listed, 34% were seen once. Material for sequencing was tumor tissue. These receptors were taken from a male donor with papillary thyroid cancer or a benign thyroid nodule (not recorded which). Some clones in this sample may be carry-over from other donors' samples.

The rearrangement links TRBV18 to TRBJ2-3, with no clear D. This CDR3 contains 13 residues. Germline CDR1 reads KGHSH; CDR2 reads LQKENI. Trimming stripped 3 bases from V and 1 base from J, with 5 bases between. CDR3 bases: TGTGCCAGCTCACCCGACGGCACAGATACGCAGTATTTT. Translating it yields CASSPDGTDTQYF. The full variable domain, rest sourced from reference TRBV18 and TRBJ2-3, is NAGVMQNPRHLVRRRGQEARLRCSPMKGHSHVYWYRQLPEEGLKFMVYLQKENIIDESGMPKERFSAEFPKEGPSILRIQQVVRGDSAAYFCASSPDGTDTQYFGPGTRLTVL.

This clone was seen a single time. The J gene is TRBJ2-5, the V gene TRBV28; D is undetermined. Trimming shortened V by 5 bases and J by 10 bases, and 14 bases separated the two germline ends. This CDR3 contains 12 residues. Germline assignment: CDR1 MDHEN and CDR2 SYDVKM. CDR3 sequence reads: CASSTPMVSQYF. In nucleotides, the CDR3 is TGTGCCAGCAGTACTCCAATGGTTAGCCAGTACTTC.

This clone has just a few counts. The V and J genes are TRBV15 and TRBJ1-1; possibly TRBD1 for D (6 bases). The CDR3 is 14 residues long. The ends were cut back, 0 bases at V and 10 bases at J, with 15 bases in the middle. From germline, CDR1 is LNHNV and CDR2 YYDKDF (reference sequence). CDR3 DNA: TGTGCCACCAGCAGAGAACGTATGGCAGGGGTAGCTTTCTTT. It codes for CATSRERMAGVAFF. The whole variable domain, filled in from reference TRBV15 and TRBJ1-1, reads DAMVIQNPRYQVTQFGKPVTLSCSQTLNHNVMYWYQQKSSQAPKLLFHYYDKDFNNEADTPDNFQSRRPNTSFCFLDIRSPGLGDTAMYLCATSRERMAGVAFFGQGTRLTVV.

CDR3 sequence reads: CASSPPGQGSAYEQYF. Written as DNA, the CDR3 is TGTGCCAGCTCACCACCGGGACAGGGAAGCGCCTACGAGCAGTACTTC. This sequence joins TRBV18 and TRBJ2-7; TRBD1 matches at 9 bases. V dropped 0 bases and J dropped 2; count of bases not matched to a gene: 5. The CDR3 has 16 amino acids. Germline CDR1 KGHSH, CDR2 LQKENI.

This clone appeared a few times. At one of its ends the junction is not consistent with the germline gene, which may arise from a read error. This chain links TRBV19 with TRBJ2-4; possibly TRBD2 for D (5 bases). The CDR3 sequence is 15 residues long. Germline CDR1 reads LNHDA; CDR2 reads SQIVND (reference sequence). This CDR3 is CTSNTSRTRGNIQYF. CDR3 nucleotides: TGTACCAGTAACACGAGCCGAACTAGAGGGAACATTCAGTACTTC.

This clone was detected a few times. V is TRBV28 and J is TRBJ2-3; D uncertain. Trimming left V 3 bases short and J 4 bases short, with 11 bases between. CDR1 is MDHEN, CDR2 SYDVKM, per germline. The CDR3 covers 14 residues. For the CDR3, the DNA is TGTGCCAGCAGTTTGGGATTGGCGGCAGATACGCAGTATTTT. Its protein product is CASSLGLAADTQYF. Variable domain in full (rest from reference TRBV28 and TRBJ2-3): DVKVTQSSRYLVKRTGEKVFLECVQDMDHENMFWYRQDPGLGLRLIYFSYDVKMKEKGDIPEGYSVSREKKERFSLILESASTNQTSMYLCASSLGLAADTQYFGPGTRLTVL.

The chain joins TRBV4-3 to TRBJ1-2; 9 bases agree with TRBD1. The V gene's germline CDR1 is LGHNA and CDR2 YSLEER. After removal of 2 bases from V and 4 bases from J, the junction contained 8 bases not matched to a gene. This CDR3 comprises 16 residues. The CDR3 sequence: CASSQNTGGTVYGYTF. CDR3 bases: TGCGCCAGCAGCCAAAATACAGGGGGCACGGTCTATGGCTACACCTTC.

This clone was observed a handful of times. The chain couples TRBV24-1 to TRBJ2-7; D is perhaps TRBD1 (6 bases). The length of the CDR3 is 14 residues. The ends were cut back, 3 bases at V and 7 bases at J, with 15 bases in the middle. Germline CDR1 reads KGHDR; CDR2 reads SFDVKD. The CDR3 loop is CATSDPTGTEEQYF. CDR3 DNA sequence: TGTGCCACCAGTGATCCAACAGGGACGGAGGAGCAGTACTTC.

This clone occurred a few times. This rearrangement joins TRBV19 to TRBJ2-7; unclear D gene. The CDR3 extends over 13 amino acids. The V gene's germline CDR1 is LNHDA and CDR2 SQIVND (reference sequence). Trimming cost V 4 bases and J 2 bases, with 9 bases left between them. The CDR3 sequence: CASSTVQPYEQYF. DNA of the CDR3: TGTGCCAGTAGTACGGTACAGCCCTACGAGCAGTACTTC.

This clone qualifies as medium-sized. The J gene is TRBJ2-7, the V gene TRBV5-1; D possibly corresponds to TRBD2 (5 bases). CDR3 length equals 14 residues. Per the germline V gene, CDR1 is SGHRS and CDR2 is YFSETQ. V lost 4 bases to trimming and J lost 3 bases, with 14 bases between them. CDR3 sequence (DNA): TGCGCCAGCAGCCCCGCGGACGGAGGCTACGAGCAGTACTTC. Its protein product is CASSPADGGYEQYF.

V gene TRBV5-1 combines with J gene TRBJ1-2; D remains ambiguous. Looked up from germline, CDR1 is SGHRS and CDR2 is YFSETQ. The CDR3 sequence is 14 residues long. V lost 4 bases to trimming and J lost 3 bases, with 13 bases between them. The CDR3: CASSPSRTYYGYTF. For the CDR3, the DNA is TGCGCCAGCAGCCCAAGTCGGACCTACTATGGCTACACCTTC.

This chain links TRBV20-1 with TRBJ2-7, with D possibly being TRBD2 (5 bases). Trimming left V 3 bases short and J 3 bases short, with 18 bases between. Per the germline V gene, CDR1 is DFQATT and CDR2 is SNEGSKA (reference sequence). The length of the CDR3 is 15 residues. Here the CDR3 reads CSASPPGESNYEQYF. Here the CDR3 DNA reads TGCAGTGCTAGCCCCCCCGGGGAGTCTAACTACGAGCAGTACTTC.

This clone was picked up a small number of times. One end of the junction does not line up with germline, which may come from a read error. This chain links TRBV6-2 or TRBV6-3 with TRBJ2-6; TRBD1 might be the D (5 bases). Germline CDR1 MNHEY, CDR2 SVGEGT. The CDR3 spans 17 residues. CDR3 sequence reads: CASSYEACISGANFLTF. CDR3 DNA sequence: TGTGCCAGCAGTTACGAGGCATGCATCTCTGGGGCCAACTTCCTGACTTTC.

The chain recombines TRBV27 with TRBJ2-1; D is undetermined. CDR1 and CDR2 (germline): MNHEY, SMNVEV (reference sequence). CDR3 length: 15 amino acids. V shed 2 bases and J shed 0 bases, with 8 bases lying between them. CDR3 nucleotide sequence: TGTGCCAGCAGTTTAACTCCCAGCTCCTACAATGAGCAGTTCTTC. It is translated as CASSLTPSSYNEQFF.

The chain recombines TRBV3-1 with TRBJ1-2, with D possibly matching TRBD1 (6 bases). The V end was cut by 1 base, the J end by 6 bases, with 12 bases between. Germline V gene sequence: CDR1 LGHDT, CDR2 YNNKEL (reference sequence). This CDR3 comprises 14 residues. The CDR3 DNA reads as TGTGCCAGCAGCCAAGGAGACAGGCTTCATGGCTACACCTTC. Encoded protein: CASSQGDRLHGYTF.

Regarding this clone: At one of its ends the junction is not consistent with the germline gene, which may arise from a read error. CDR3 nucleotide sequence: TGCAGCGTTAGGCCGGGACAGGCGGAGGCTGTCTTT. Translating gives CSVRPGQAEAVF. V and J are TRBV29-1 and TRBJ1-1; TRBD1 matches at 8 bases. In germline, CDR1 is SQVTM, CDR2 ANQGSEA. The CDR3 has 12 amino acids.

For this clone: This may be a read error, as it is one base from a much larger clone. Without the conserved terminal phenylalanine or tryptophan, this CDR3 likely stems from a read error. The CDR3 DNA follows: TGTGCCTGGAGTGACTTTCCCTATGGCTACACCCTC. This codes for CAWSDFPYGYTL. The rearrangement joins TRBV30 to TRBJ1-2, with D unclear. Germline V gene lookup returns CDR1 GTSNPN and CDR2 SVGIG (reference sequence). There are 12 residues in the CDR3. V lost 1 base and J 4 bases, leaving 7 bases between the germline ends.

This clone has a count of ten or more. Other DNA sequences in the same sample also yield this CDR3. The chain joins TRBV10-3 to TRBJ2-3; no definite D call. There are 16 residues in the CDR3. Trimming cost V 0 bases and J 3 bases, with 13 bases left between them. The V gene's germline CDR1 is ENHRY and CDR2 SYGVKD. The CDR3 loop is CAISESKRAQTDTQYF. CDR3 in DNA: TGTGCCATCAGTGAGTCGAAAAGGGCCCAGACAGATACGCAGTATTTT.

This chain joins TRBV4-3 and TRBJ1-4, with unresolved D. This CDR3 is built from 14 residues. V gave up 4 bases and J gave up 0 bases, with 6 bases separating them. The germline V gene has CDR1 LGHNA and CDR2 YSLEER. In DNA, the CDR3 is TGCGCCAGCAGCCCACAAGCAACTAATGAAAAACTGTTTTTT. Translation: CASSPQATNEKLFF.

The genes are TRBV6-1 and TRBJ2-7, with D unclear. Trimming shortened V by 10 bases and J by 4 bases, and 11 bases separated the two germline ends. The CDR3 is made up of 11 amino acids. Germline values: CDR1 MNHNS, CDR2 SASEGT. The chain's CDR3 is CATRSYYEQYF. The CDR3 bases are TGTGCCACCAGGTCCTATTACGAGCAGTACTTC.